These 22 T cell receptor beta chains came from one sample sequenced in a study of OX40 agonist ivuxolimab in advanced cancers. Profiled with immunoSEQ multiplex PCR; TCRdb holds only in-frame clones, not every one. The sample shows 68,000 or so clones, roughly 80% of them seen only once. This material consisted of CD4+ or CD8+ T cells sorted from blood, taken in a trial of the OX40 agonist ivuxolimab. These receptors were obtained from an adult with an advanced solid tumor such as melanoma, head and neck, liver or kidney cancer.

The chain joins TRBV21-1 to TRBJ1-5. TRBV21-1 is given as a pseudogene. CDR3 length: 17 residues. The CDR3 DNA is TGTGCCAGCAGCAAAGAGCCGGGTTTGTATGACAATCAGCCCCAGCATTTT. Protein: CASSKEPGLYDNQPQHF.

The rearrangement links TRBV7-2 to TRBJ2-1; 12 bases match TRBD1. Trimming cost V 0 bases and J 6 bases; bases outside gene matches: 3. The CDR3 is made up of 16 amino acids. Germline V lookup: CDR1 SGHTA, CDR2 FQGNSA. The CDR3: CASSLAGQGALNEQFF. The CDR3 DNA sequence: TGTGCCAGCAGCTTAGCGGGACAGGGGGCGCTCAATGAGCAGTTCTTC.

CDR3: CASSASGSSYNEQFF. The CDR3 DNA reads as TGTGCCAGTAGTGCTAGCGGGAGCTCCTACAATGAGCAGTTCTTC. This chain connects TRBV19 to TRBJ2-1; 10 positions agree with TRBD2. Germline CDR1 is LNHDA and CDR2 is SQIVND (reference sequence). The length of the CDR3 is 15 residues. V dropped 5 bases and J dropped 0; count of bases not matched to a gene: 1.

V and J are TRBV18 and TRBJ1-1; D is undetermined. Trimming stripped 5 bases from V and 2 bases from J, with 12 bases between. CDR3 length: 14 amino acids. CDR1 is KGHSH and CDR2 is LQKENI in the germline V gene. In DNA, the CDR3 is TGTGCCAGCTCAGAGTTCGTCGGAAACACTGAAGCTTTCTTT. Its protein product is CASSEFVGNTEAFF.

The genes are TRBV29-1 and TRBJ1-4; TRBD1 is a possible D gene (5 bases). The CDR3 covers 13 residues. The germline V gene has CDR1 SQVTM and CDR2 ANQGSEA. V was cut by 6 bases and J by 8 bases, with 16 bases left in between. Written as DNA, the CDR3 is TGCAGCGTGGAGTCTGGGGGAGAAGAAAAACTGTTTTTT. It yields the protein CSVESGGEEKLFF.

This clone was seen a single time. V and J are TRBV10-3 and TRBJ2-2; D call uncertain. V was shortened by 7 bases and J by 4 bases, with 4 bases between the two germline ends. The CDR3 covers 11 residues. CDR1 and CDR2 (germline): ENHRY, SYGVKD. The CDR3 is CAITSTGELFF. In DNA, the CDR3 is TGTGCCATCACGAGCACCGGGGAGCTGTTTTTT.

This chain links TRBV11-3 with TRBJ1-1; D possibly corresponds to TRBD1 (6 bases). V was clipped by 0 bases and J by 3 bases, with 8 bases between them. The CDR3 has 14 amino acids. The germline V gene encodes CDR1 SGHNT and CDR2 YENEEA. DNA of the CDR3: TGTGCCAGCAGCTTAGAGGGGGCAGACACTGAAGCTTTCTTT. The encoded protein is CASSLEGADTEAFF.

This chain connects TRBV18 to TRBJ2-4, with no clear D. Trimming took off 2 bases at V and 0 bases at J, with 5 bases between the two ends. This CDR3 spans 14 amino acids. The germline V gene has CDR1 KGHSH and CDR2 LQKENI. The CDR3 bases are TGTGCCAGCTCACCAAACTTAGCCAAAAACATTCAGTACTTC. This encodes CASSPNLAKNIQYF.

The CDR3 bases are TGTGCCTGTGGCCCCTCGGGGGGCAGTCAGCCCCAGCATTTT. Amino acids: CACGPSGGSQPQHF. This chain joins TRBV19 and TRBJ1-5, with a weak D call TRBD1 (6 bases). CDR1 is LNHDA and CDR2 is SQIVND in the germline V gene (reference sequence). CDR3 length equals 14 residues. The germline V and J ends were trimmed by 11 bases and 6 bases, with 20 bases remaining between them.

CDR3 in amino acids: CASSFSGQGLGRALHF. The CDR3 DNA sequence: TGTGCCAGCAGTTTTTCCGGACAGGGGCTTGGTAGGGCCCTCCACTTT. V and J are TRBV28 and TRBJ1-6; 9 nucleotides agree with TRBD1. Germline V gene data show CDR1 as MDHEN and CDR2 as SYDVKM. There are 16 residues in the CDR3. V trimming: 3 bases; J trimming: 14 bases; junction bases outside the gene matches: 14.

This chain uses TRBV28 with TRBJ1-3, with D uncertain. V dropped 2 bases and J dropped 2 bases, with 13 bases sitting between them. The CDR3 is made up of 16 amino acids. From germline, CDR1 is MDHEN and CDR2 SYDVKM. Here the CDR3 reads CASSLVGLQTGNTIYF. The CDR3 bases are TGTGCCAGCAGTTTAGTAGGGCTACAAACTGGAAACACCATATATTTT.

This clone was recorded a few times. This chain joins TRBV5-1 and TRBJ2-7; TRBD1 aligns across 9 bases. Germline V CDR1 and CDR2: SGHRS, YFSETQ. Trimming cost V 4 bases and J 12 bases; bases outside gene matches: 14. The CDR3 consists of 14 residues. CDR3 sequence reads: CASSAAPGQGTLYV. In nucleotides, the CDR3 is TGCGCCAGCAGCGCCGCTCCGGGACAGGGCACGTTGTACGTC.

This sequence joins TRBV30 and TRBJ1-1, with 10 positions matching TRBD1. The V and J ends lost 4 bases and 4 bases, in that order; junction bases with no gene match: 6. The V gene's germline CDR1 is GTSNPN and CDR2 SVGIG (reference sequence). The CDR3 is made up of 14 amino acids. This CDR3 is CAWTTGTGVTEAFF. The CDR3 DNA reads TGTGCCTGGACCACCGGGACAGGGGTCACTGAAGCTTTCTTT.

This clone was counted once. The V gene is TRBV7-2, the J gene TRBJ2-5; 14 positions match TRBD2. In germline, CDR1 is SGHTA, CDR2 FQGNSA. V gave up 3 bases and J gave up 1 base; unmatched junction bases: 10. The CDR3 runs 19 residues. The CDR3 DNA reads as TGTGCCAGCAGCTTCCCGGGACTAGCGGGAGAGGGGGGCCAAGAGACCCAGTACTTC. It translates to CASSFPGLAGEGGQETQYF.

The genes are TRBV18 and TRBJ1-5; no clear D. Germline V gene lookup returns CDR1 KGHSH and CDR2 LQKENI. Trimming removed 2 bases from V and 7 bases from J, with 9 bases in between. This CDR3 has 13 residues. The CDR3 is CASSPGSKQPQHF. For the CDR3, the DNA is TGTGCCAGCTCACCAGGGAGTAAGCAGCCCCAGCATTTT.

This clone was detected only once. This chain uses TRBV5-4 with TRBJ2-7, with 8 bases that match TRBD2. Germline V CDR1 and CDR2: SGHNT, YYREEE (reference sequence). The length of the CDR3 is 16 residues. Unmatched junction bases numbered 9, after V lost 4 bases and J lost 0 bases. CDR3 bases: TGTGCCAGCAGCCCGGGGGGGGGACTCAGCTCCTACGAGCAGTACTTC. It translates to CASSPGGGLSSYEQYF.

This clone showed up just once. The chain links TRBV4-2 to TRBJ2-3; TRBD2 agrees at 12 bases. The CDR3 spans 15 residues. Germline V gives CDR1 LGHNA, CDR2 YNFKEQ. Unmatched junction bases numbered 4, after V lost 4 bases and J lost 5 bases. CDR3 sequence (DNA): TGTGCCAGCAGCCGCTCTAGCGGGGGGGGAGATACGCAGTATTTT. Translation: CASSRSSGGGDTQYF.

This chain links TRBV6-6 with TRBJ1-1; tentative D call: TRBD1 (6 bases). This CDR3 region has 13 residues. Between the trimmed V and J ends, which lost 2 bases and 7 bases, there was a span of 11 bases. Germline CDR1 reads MNHNY; CDR2 reads SVGAGI (reference sequence). The CDR3 sequence: CASSYRGIGEAFF. The DNA of the CDR3 is TGTGCCAGCAGTTACAGGGGGATTGGTGAAGCTTTCTTT.

The chain uses TRBV30 and TRBJ1-5; a possible D gene is TRBD1 (5 bases). The CDR3 totals 14 residues. V was clipped by 2 bases and J by 4 bases, with 12 bases between them. The germline CDR1 and CDR2 sequences are GTSNPN and SVGIG (reference sequence). The CDR3 protein is CAWSIGGPNQPQHF. CDR3 DNA: TGTGCCTGGAGTATCGGGGGACCTAATCAGCCCCAGCATTTT.

CDR3 bases: TGTGCCAGCTCACCGGACGCCACGGATACCGGGGAGCTGTTTTTT. As protein: CASSPDATDTGELFF. The chain is built from TRBV18 and TRBJ2-2; no reliable D call. Between the trimmed V and J ends, which lost 3 bases and 5 bases, there was a span of 13 bases. The germline V gene has CDR1 KGHSH and CDR2 LQKENI. The CDR3 length is 15 residues.

The CDR3 sequence is CASSETEENTEAFF. CDR3 sequence (DNA): TGTGCCAGCAGTGAGACAGAAGAGAACACTGAAGCTTTCTTT. The gene calls are TRBV6-5 and TRBJ1-1, with a tentative D call TRBD1 (5 bases). The CDR3 extends over 14 amino acids. Per the germline V gene, CDR1 is MNHEY and CDR2 is SVGAGI. V was shortened by 5 bases and J by 1 base, with 11 bases between the two germline ends.

This clone was seen only a few times. The rearrangement joins TRBV19 to TRBJ1-1; unclear D gene. Looked up from germline, CDR1 is LNHDA and CDR2 is SQIVND (reference sequence). The CDR3 extends over 13 amino acids. V lost 6 bases to trimming and J lost 4 bases, with 12 bases between them. The CDR3, as DNA: TGTGCCAGTAGATCGTCCGGCGGCACTGAAGCTTTCTTT. It codes for CASRSSGGTEAFF.